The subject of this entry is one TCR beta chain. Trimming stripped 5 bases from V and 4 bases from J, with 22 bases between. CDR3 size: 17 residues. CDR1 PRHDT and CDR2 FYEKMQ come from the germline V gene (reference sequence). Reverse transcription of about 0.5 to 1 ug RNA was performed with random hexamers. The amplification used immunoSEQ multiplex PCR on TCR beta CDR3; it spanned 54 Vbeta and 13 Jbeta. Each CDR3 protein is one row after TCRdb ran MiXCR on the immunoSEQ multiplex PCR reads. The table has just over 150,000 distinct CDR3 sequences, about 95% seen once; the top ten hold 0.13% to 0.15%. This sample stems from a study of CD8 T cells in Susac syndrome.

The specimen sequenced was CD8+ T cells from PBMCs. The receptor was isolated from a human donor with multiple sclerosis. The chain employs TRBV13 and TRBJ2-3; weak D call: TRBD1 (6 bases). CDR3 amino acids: CASSRGVRGDQSDTQYF. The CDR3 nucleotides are TGTGCCAGCAGCCGAGGGGTCAGGGGAGATCAGTCAGATACGCAGTATTTT.